These 8 T cell receptor beta chains were all obtained from the same sample, sequenced in a study of vaccination and CD4 T cells after COVID-19. The sample's treatment: roughly 11-day PBMC culture with coronavirus spike peptide pools or control peptides (ViraFEST assay). Which antigens these TCRs recognize remains unknown. Oncomine TCR Beta short-read sequencing was applied to DNA from cultured CD4+ T cells. TCRdb reprocessed the PCR reads via MiXCR and lists one record per CDR3 protein. The table lists roughly 5,500 distinct CDR3 sequences, around 71% of them singletons, with around 24% in the top ten. Sequencing input: CD4+ T cells from blood, cultured in vitro. Receptors originate from a human donor who had recovered from COVID-19.

CDR3 in DNA: TGCGCCAGCAGCTTTACGGGCAGCGGGAGCAGAGAGACCCAGTACTTC. Amino acid sequence: CASSFTGSGSRETQYF. The chain recombines TRBV5-1 with TRBJ2-5, with 8 nucleotides matching TRBD2. The CDR3 runs 16 residues. The V and J ends lost 2 bases and 4 bases, in that order; junction bases with no gene match: 10. Germline V CDR1 and CDR2: SGHRS, YFSETQ.

The chain has TRBV7-2 and TRBJ2-2; maybe TRBD1 (5 bases). CDR1 and CDR2 from the germline V gene are SGHTA and FQGNSA. The ends were cut back, 3 bases at V and 6 bases at J, with 11 bases in the middle. The CDR3 length is 14 residues. The CDR3 loop is CASSFRVGAGELFF. In nucleotides, the CDR3 is TGTGCCAGCAGCTTTCGAGTAGGGGCCGGGGAGCTGTTTTTT.

In this sample, this clonotype turned up a few times. The V call is TRBV19, the J call TRBJ1-6; the match to TRBD1 covers 7 bases. Germline CDR1 and CDR2: LNHDA and SQIVND (reference sequence). J was trimmed by 0 bases and V by 5 bases; bases with no gene match: 7. This CDR3 is 17 amino acids long. CDR3 amino acids: CASSADRTSSYNSPLHF. CDR3 sequence (DNA): TGTGCCAGTAGTGCGGACAGGACGAGCTCCTATAATTCACCCCTCCACTTT.

The V and J genes are TRBV19 and TRBJ1-1; TRBD1 might be the D (5 bases). The CDR3 consists of 12 residues. Trimming removed 6 bases from V and 4 bases from J, with 9 bases in between. The germline V gene has CDR1 LNHDA and CDR2 SQIVND (reference sequence). The CDR3 DNA reads TGTGCCAGTAGCCCCCAGGGCACTGAAGCTTTCTTT. It translates to CASSPQGTEAFF. The complete variable domain, with remaining parts taken from reference TRBV19 and TRBJ1-1, reads DGGITQSPKYLFRKEGQNVTLSCEQNLNHDAMYWYRQDPGQGLRLIYYSQIVNDFQKGDIAEGYSVSREKKESFPLTVTSAQKNPTAFYLCASSPQGTEAFFGQGTRLTVV.

This clonotype was observed a handful of times. V usage is TRBV6-1 and J usage is TRBJ2-3; TRBD2 is a possible D gene (7 bases). V shed 6 bases and J shed 1 base, with 17 bases lying between them. From germline, CDR1 is MNHNS and CDR2 SASEGT. This CDR3 contains 16 residues. CDR3 in DNA: TGTGCCAGCAGGCCTCGGGGGGCCCCTGGCACAGATACGCAGTATTTT. It encodes CASRPRGAPGTDTQYF.

The J gene is TRBJ2-7, the V gene TRBV20-1, with D uncertain. Germline CDR1 is DFQATT and CDR2 is SNEGSKA (reference sequence). The germline V and J ends were trimmed by 0 bases and 1 base, with 7 bases remaining between them. The CDR3 has 13 amino acids. The CDR3 DNA reads TGCAGTGCTAGAGATCTCCGGTCCTACGAGCAGTACTTC. Its translation: CSARDLRSYEQYF.

This chain uses TRBV20-1 with TRBJ1-6, with D perhaps matching TRBD1 (6 bases). CDR1 is DFQATT and CDR2 is SNEGSKA in the germline V gene (reference sequence). Trimming took 4 bases from V and 8 from J, leaving 15 bases between them. The CDR3 has 14 residues. Written as DNA, the CDR3 is TGCAGTGCTACGGCGACAGGATTCCATTCACCCCTCCACTTT. Translated: CSATATGFHSPLHF.

The genes are TRBV20-1 and TRBJ2-3, with TRBD2 matching over 8 bases. The CDR3 extends over 15 amino acids. The germline V gene has CDR1 DFQATT and CDR2 SNEGSKA (reference sequence). J was trimmed by 2 bases and V by 0 bases; bases with no gene match: 4. The CDR3 sequence: CSARESGGSTDTQYF. The CDR3 DNA follows: TGCAGTGCTAGAGAGAGCGGGGGCTCCACAGATACGCAGTATTTT.